One sample yielded the 30 T cell receptor beta chains listed below, sequenced in a study of blood T cell repertoires in COVID-19. Assay: immunoSEQ multiplex PCR; the TCRdb copy retains only in-frame clones and omits some. There are tens of thousands of clones in the sample; approximately 80% occur only once, and 25% to 40% lies in the top ten. The sequenced material came from peripheral blood. The receptors come from a woman of 80 years or more with active or convalescent COVID-19.

The rearrangement links TRBV4-3 to TRBJ1-1; D is undetermined. Germline-derived CDR1 and CDR2 are LGHNA and YSLEER. V lost 0 bases to trimming and J lost 0 bases, with 8 bases between them. The CDR3 is 15 residues long. CDR3 in DNA: TGCGCCAGCAGCCAAGATTGGCAGTTGAACACTGAAGCTTTCTTT. Protein product: CASSQDWQLNTEAFF.

The V and J genes are TRBV29-1 and TRBJ2-3; D is ambiguous. In germline, CDR1 is SQVTM, CDR2 ANQGSEA. The CDR3 is 12 amino acids. The ends were cut back, 3 bases at V and 5 bases at J, with 9 bases in the middle. The CDR3 DNA reads TGCAGCGTTGATCTAGGTATAGATACGCAGTATTTT. Translated, it gives CSVDLGIDTQYF.

V gene TRBV7-3 combines with J gene TRBJ2-3, with 7 bases matching TRBD2. This CDR3 contains 16 residues. Trimming at V came to 3 bases and at J to 1 base, leaving 7 bases not matched to a gene. Looked up from germline, CDR1 is SGHTA and CDR2 is FQGTGA. The CDR3: CASSLGKAGGTDTQYF. The CDR3 nucleotides read TGTGCCAGCAGCTTGGGGAAGGCGGGGGGCACAGATACGCAGTATTTT.

This chain connects TRBV5-6 to TRBJ2-3, with 13 bases that match TRBD2. The CDR3 runs 16 residues. With V trimmed by 3 bases and J by 2 bases, 3 bases remained unmatched. Germline V lookup: CDR1 SGHDT, CDR2 YYEEEE. CDR3 protein: CASSWGTSGVTDTQYF. The CDR3 coding sequence is TGTGCCAGCAGCTGGGGGACTAGCGGGGTCACAGATACGCAGTATTTT.

This rearrangement joins TRBV10-3 to TRBJ2-2; TRBD2 might be the D (6 bases). Germline CDR1 is ENHRY and CDR2 is SYGVKD. V was clipped by 6 bases and J by 6 bases, with 17 bases between them. CDR3 size: 15 residues. The CDR3 bases are TGTGCCATCAGGAATGTTGGGGAGGTGGCCGGGGAGCTGTTTTTT. Encoded protein: CAIRNVGEVAGELFF.

The chain combines TRBV28 with TRBJ1-1; D is perhaps TRBD1 (5 bases). Germline values: CDR1 MDHEN, CDR2 SYDVKM. V was shortened by 2 bases and J by 9 bases, with 10 bases between the two germline ends. This CDR3 comprises 12 residues. This CDR3 is CASSLRQGKAFF. CDR3 nucleotide sequence: TGTGCCAGCAGTTTAAGGCAGGGAAAAGCTTTCTTT. The variable domain in full, with the rest retrieved from reference TRBV28 and TRBJ1-1, is DVKVTQSSRYLVKRTGEKVFLECVQDMDHENMFWYRQDPGLGLRLIYFSYDVKMKEKGDIPEGYSVSREKKERFSLILESASTNQTSMYLCASSLRQGKAFFGQGTRLTVV.

The rearrangement joins TRBV5-8 to TRBJ2-1; TRBD1 aligns across 11 bases. V shed 4 bases, J shed 7 bases, and the junction held 7 bases outside the gene matches. Germline loops: CDR1 SGHTS, CDR2 YDEGEE. The CDR3 length is 15 residues. The CDR3 reads CASSPRDRGINEQFF. The DNA for the CDR3 is TGTGCCAGCAGCCCCCGGGACAGGGGGATTAATGAGCAGTTCTTC.

The chain recombines TRBV5-1 with TRBJ1-6, with D unresolved. This CDR3 is 15 amino acids long. The germline CDR1 and CDR2 sequences are SGHRS and YFSETQ. The V end lost 0 bases, the J end lost 2 bases, and 6 bases lay between the germline ends. CDR3 DNA sequence: TGCGCCAGCAGCTTGGAGACAACCTATAATTCACCCCTCCACTTT. Protein: CASSLETTYNSPLHF.

The chain recombines TRBV24-1 with TRBJ1-5, with 8 bases fitting TRBD1. This CDR3 has 15 residues. Trimming cost V 6 bases and J 4 bases; bases outside gene matches: 7. Germline V gene lookup returns CDR1 KGHDR and CDR2 SFDVKD. The CDR3: CATSSSGGGNQPQHF. The DNA for the CDR3 is TGTGCCACCAGTAGTTCAGGGGGCGGAAATCAGCCCCAGCATTTT.

The DNA for the CDR3 is TGTGCCAGCAGCCGAAACAGGGGTGGGAAGACCCAGTACTTC. It specifies CASSRNRGGKTQYF. The rearrangement uses TRBV3-1 (or the pseudogene TRBV3-2) and TRBJ2-5, with 7 bases fitting TRBD1. The V gene's germline CDR1 is LGHDT and CDR2 YNNKEL (reference sequence). The CDR3 has 14 amino acids. Losses at the gene ends were 4 bases for V and 6 bases for J; bases not matched to a gene: 8.

The chain is built from TRBV5-1 and TRBJ2-3, with D tentatively TRBD1 (7 bases). The germline gives CDR1 SGHRS, CDR2 YFSETQ. CDR3 size: 16 residues. V lost 3 bases, J lost 0 bases, and 14 bases lay in between. CDR3 region: CASSWQGDFSTDTQYF. Written as DNA, the CDR3 is TGCGCCAGCAGCTGGCAGGGGGACTTTAGCACAGATACGCAGTATTTT.

The chain is built from TRBV28 and TRBJ1-2; 7 nucleotides align to TRBD1. J lost 8 bases, V lost 7 bases, and 16 bases had no gene match. Germline V lookup: CDR1 MDHEN, CDR2 SYDVKM. The CDR3 totals 15 residues. The CDR3 bases are TGTGCCAGCAAGGGACAGCTGCATGATTTTTTGGGCTACACCTTC. Protein product: CASKGQLHDFLGYTF.

This chain connects TRBV29-1 to TRBJ1-2, with 7 bases that match TRBD1. The V gene's germline CDR1 is SQVTM and CDR2 ANQGSEA. V shed 7 bases and J 4 bases; nucleotides not matched to a gene: 0. The CDR3 is 10 residues long. The chain's CDR3 is CSDRGYGYTF. The DNA of the CDR3 is TGCAGCGACAGGGGCTATGGCTACACCTTC.

The rearrangement links TRBV7-3 to TRBJ1-5; 7 bases map to TRBD1. CDR3 length: 13 amino acids. J gave up 7 bases and V 5 bases, and 5 bases lay outside the gene matches. In germline, CDR1 is SGHTA, CDR2 FQGTGA. CDR3 residues: CASSIYRGQPQHF. Here the CDR3 DNA reads TGTGCCAGCAGCATTTACAGGGGACAGCCCCAGCATTTT.

V usage is TRBV4-1 and J usage is TRBJ2-2, with D unclear. The CDR3 consists of 14 residues. Germline V lookup: CDR1 MGHRA, CDR2 YSYEKL. Trimming removed 1 base from V and 1 base from J, with 4 bases in between. The CDR3 DNA reads TGCGCCAGCAGCCAAGTACAGAACACCGGGGAGCTGTTTTTT. Translated, it gives CASSQVQNTGELFF.

This chain joins TRBV18 and TRBJ2-3; TRBD2 matches at 14 bases. The CDR3 runs 17 residues. The junction had 5 bases not matched to a gene; V was cut back by 2 bases and J by 4 bases. The germline CDR1 and CDR2 sequences are KGHSH and LQKENI. CDR3 in DNA: TGTGCCAGCTCACCAGGGACTAGCGGGAGCACGGCAGATACGCAGTATTTT. Translation gives CASSPGTSGSTADTQYF.

V usage is TRBV6-5 and J usage is TRBJ2-1; 10 nucleotides agree with TRBD1. The CDR3 totals 12 residues. Germline V gene sequence: CDR1 MNHEY, CDR2 SVGAGI. V lost 6 bases and J lost 15; bases outside the gene matches: 8. As DNA, the CDR3 is TGTGCCAGCAGCGCCACCGGGACAGGGGTGTTCTTC. This encodes CASSATGTGVFF.

V gene TRBV28 combines with J gene TRBJ2-5; 10 nucleotides match TRBD2. Germline CDR1 reads MDHEN; CDR2 reads SYDVKM. CDR3 length: 16 amino acids. The V and J ends lost 5 bases and 7 bases, in that order; junction bases with no gene match: 13. In nucleotides, the CDR3 is TGTGCCAGCAGTACGTACCCCCAGCGGGGGGGAGGGACCCAGTACTTC. It is translated as CASSTYPQRGGGTQYF. The entire variable domain, with the rest obtained from reference TRBV28 and TRBJ2-5, is as follows: DVKVTQSSRYLVKRTGEKVFLECVQDMDHENMFWYRQDPGLGLRLIYFSYDVKMKEKGDIPEGYSVSREKKERFSLILESASTNQTSMYLCASSTYPQRGGGTQYFGPGTRLLVL.

V gene TRBV11-2 combines with J gene TRBJ2-5; no reliable D call. Germline assignment: CDR1 SGHAT and CDR2 FQNNGV. Trimming removed 4 bases at V and 1 base at J, with 13 bases between. This CDR3 has 15 amino acids. Here the CDR3 reads CASSYALYTQETQYF. The CDR3, as DNA: TGTGCCAGCAGCTACGCCCTCTATACCCAAGAGACCCAGTACTTC.

As regards this clone: At one end, the junction sequence differs from germline, possibly due to a read error. This sequence joins TRBV29-1 and TRBJ1-2, with 7 bases identical to TRBD1. The length of the CDR3 is 14 residues. Germline V gene data show CDR1 as SQVTM and CDR2 as ANQGSEA. Written as DNA, the CDR3 is TGCAGCGTCGAAGTACAGGGGATAAACTATGGCTACACCTTC. Protein product: CSVEVQGINYGYTF.

The chain is built from TRBV9 and TRBJ1-4; TRBD1 aligns across 8 bases. The V and J ends lost 3 bases and 4 bases, in that order; junction bases with no gene match: 8. Germline V CDR1 and CDR2: SGDLS, YYNGEE. CDR3 length: 16 residues. CDR3 nucleotides: TGTGCCAGCAGCGCCTTGGGGACAGGAGTTAATGAAAAACTGTTTTTT. Translating it yields CASSALGTGVNEKLFF.

The rearrangement uses TRBV7-9 and TRBJ2-7; the D gene is possibly TRBD1 (6 bases). Germline values: CDR1 SEHNR, CDR2 FQNEAQ (reference sequence). Trimming shortened V by 5 bases and J by 3 bases, and 17 bases separated the two germline ends. The CDR3 covers 15 residues. DNA for the CDR3: TGTGCCAGCAGCGCCTCAGGGGCTGGTGGCTACGAGCAGTACTTC. This encodes CASSASGAGGYEQYF. The complete variable domain, with remaining parts taken from reference TRBV7-9 and TRBJ2-7, reads DTGVSQNPRHKITKRGQNVTFRCDPISEHNRLYWYRQTLGQGPEFLTYFQNEAQLEKSRLLSDRFSAERPKGSFSTLEIQRTEQGDSAMYLCASSASGAGGYEQYFGPGTRLTVT.

This chain joins TRBV24-1 and TRBJ2-2, with TRBD2 matching 7 bases. Germline-derived CDR1 and CDR2 are KGHDR and SFDVKD. Trimming cost V 7 bases and J 4 bases; bases outside gene matches: 5. The CDR3 contains 14 residues. CDR3 sequence reads: CATRGGRSTGELFF. The CDR3 DNA sequence: TGTGCCACCAGAGGCGGGAGATCCACCGGGGAGCTGTTTTTT.

CDR3 in DNA: TGTGCCAGCAGTGAATCAACGACAGGCGTCGTGGGAAAGGCCCTCCACTTT. This sequence encodes CASSESTTGVVGKALHF. V usage is TRBV2 and J usage is TRBJ1-6; possibly TRBD1 for D (6 bases). This CDR3 has 17 residues. Trimming shortened V by 2 bases and J by 14 bases, and 25 bases separated the two germline ends. Per the germline V gene, CDR1 is SNHLY and CDR2 is FYNNEI.

The J gene is TRBJ1-2, the V gene TRBV10-2; weak D call: TRBD1 (5 bases). The CDR3 has 12 residues. The germline V and J ends were trimmed by 6 bases and 5 bases, with 10 bases remaining between them. Germline lookup yields CDR1 WSHSY and CDR2 SAAADI. CDR3 residues: CASSPDSYGYTF. The DNA for the CDR3 is TGCGCCAGCAGCCCCGACAGTTATGGCTACACCTTC.

The rearrangement joins TRBV5-1 to TRBJ1-4, with D hard to call. The CDR3 covers 14 residues. The V gene's germline CDR1 is SGHRS and CDR2 YFSETQ. Trimming pared 4 bases from V and 8 bases from J, leaving 15 bases between. In DNA form, the CDR3 reads TGCGCCAGCAGCGTAACTCCAGGAGGGGAAAAACTGTTTTTT. Protein product: CASSVTPGGEKLFF. The whole variable domain, remainder taken from reference TRBV5-1 and TRBJ1-4, is KAGVTQTPRYLIKTRGQQVTLSCSPISGHRSVSWYQQTPGQGLQFLFEYFSETQRNKGNFPGRFSGRQFSNSRSEMNVSTLELGDSALYLCASSVTPGGEKLFFGSGTQLSVL.

The genes are TRBV19 and TRBJ2-5, with D possibly TRBD2 on 5 matching bases. The CDR3 sequence is 13 residues long. The V end lost 5 bases, the J end lost 5 bases, and 12 bases lay between the germline ends. Germline V gene sequence: CDR1 LNHDA, CDR2 SQIVND (reference sequence). In nucleotides, the CDR3 is TGTGCCAGTAGTCCTCCGGGGTGGGAGACCCAGTACTTC. Its protein is CASSPPGWETQYF.

This chain uses TRBV5-8 with TRBJ1-1; D is unclear. V was clipped by 6 bases and J by 4 bases, with 7 bases between them. This CDR3 region has 11 residues. CDR1 and CDR2 from the germline V gene are SGHTS and YDEGEE. The CDR3 protein is CASKSVTEAFF. The DNA of the CDR3 is TGTGCCAGCAAATCGGTCACTGAAGCTTTCTTT.

As regards this clone: Different DNA sequences within this sample yield the same CDR3. The genes are TRBV24-1 and TRBJ1-2; 9 bases are a match to TRBD1. Germline V gives CDR1 KGHDR, CDR2 SFDVKD. Unmatched junction bases numbered 7, after V lost 4 bases and J lost 5 bases. CDR3 length: 15 residues. The CDR3 region is CATSDRQGDLYGYTF. CDR3 in DNA: TGTGCCACCAGTGACAGACAGGGGGATCTTTATGGCTACACCTTC.

For the CDR3, the DNA is TGTGCCAGCAGTGACCGGGCGGGCGAGCAGTACTTC. Its translation is CASSDRAGEQYF. This sequence joins TRBV5-8 and TRBJ2-7; possible D gene TRBD2, 5 bases. The CDR3 is made up of 12 amino acids. V was pared by 5 bases and J by 6 bases, with 12 bases between. CDR1 and CDR2 (germline): SGHTS, YDEGEE.